The rows below give T cell receptor beta chains drawn from one sample of a study of regulatory dendritic cells for organ transplantation. Some clones are missing from TCRdb's copy, which holds only in-frame ones; the method was immunoSEQ multiplex PCR. The data show 3,500 to 5,000 clones, about two thirds seen once. Their antigen targets remain unknown. What was sequenced was memory CD8+ T cells from blood cultured with dendritic cells. Every receptor here comes from a human donor in good health. Both conserved end residues are part of each CDR3. The D gene is left open where the match is weak. Size is stated for part of the rows, as once, few or many counts, or as a class when the clone is expanded.

>TRBJ2-5|TRBV7-8|TRBD1|.
CASSLDRTGPYF
TGTGCCAGCAGCCTAGATAGGACAGGGCCGTACTTC
>TRBJ2-1|TRBV30|.|.
CAWSVGLSSYNEQFF
TGTGCCTGGAGTGTAGGGTTGAGCTCCTACAATGAGCAGTTCTTC
>TRBJ2-1|TRBV19|.|.
CASSSMFLLALSYNEQFF
TGTGCCAGTAGTAGCATGTTTCTTCTGGCGCTCTCCTACAATGAGCAGTTCTTC
>TRBJ1-4|TRBV6-1|.|.
CASSENQGQNEKLFF
TGTGCCAGCAGTGAAAACCAGGGGCAAAATGAAAAACTGTTTTTT
>TRBJ2-7|TRBV7-9|.|.
CASSSRSRGDLYEQYF
TGTGCCAGCAGCTCCAGGTCCAGGGGGGACCTGTACGAGCAGTACTTC
>TRBJ1-2|TRBV11-2|TRBD1|.
CASSPGGTANYGYTF
TGTGCCAGCAGCCCTGGTGGGACAGCTAACTATGGCTACACCTTC
>TRBJ2-5|TRBV28|TRBD1|.
CASTWTGLLQETQYF
TGTGCCAGCACCTGGACAGGGTTACTCCAAGAGACCCAGTACTTC
>TRBJ2-3|TRBV6-1|TRBD1|.
CASSETGEGPDTQYF
TGTGCCAGCAGTGAGACAGGGGAAGGGCCAGATACGCAGTATTTT
>TRBJ1-2|TRBV7-3|TRBD1|few
CASSLALTDRGYGYTF
TGTGCCAGCAGCTTAGCGCTTACGGACAGGGGCTATGGCTACACCTTC
>TRBJ2-5|TRBV15|TRBD2|.
CATSRAGGRETQYF
TGTGCCACCAGCAGAGCGGGAGGGAGGGAGACCCAGTACTTC
>TRBJ2-7|TRBV7-9|TRBD2|few
CASSRVQREVNEQYF
TGTGCCAGCAGCCGGGTACAGCGGGAAGTTAACGAGCAGTACTTC
>TRBJ2-7|TRBV10-3|TRBD1|.
CAIGTGLDEEQYF
TGTGCCATCGGGACAGGGTTAGATGAGGAGCAGTACTTC
>TRBJ2-1|TRBV6-1|.|medium-sized
CASSESYNEQFF
TGTGCCAGCAGTGAATCCTACAATGAGCAGTTCTTC
>TRBJ2-7|TRBV5-8|TRBD1|.
CASSVTGGGPWYEQYF
TGTGCCAGCAGCGTAACAGGGGGCGGACCGTGGTACGAGCAGTACTTC
>TRBJ2-2|TRBV18|.|.
CASSPANGELFF
TGTGCCAGCTCACCGGCAAACGGGGAGCTGTTTTTT
>TRBJ1-1|TRBV19|.|.
CASGVGAEAFF
TGTGCCAGTGGGGTCGGGGCTGAAGCTTTCTTT
>TRBJ2-5|TRBV4-3|.|.
CASSQVLAETQYF
TGCGCCAGCAGCCAAGTGCTGGCGGAGACCCAGTACTTC
>TRBJ2-1|TRBV7-9|TRBD2|.
CASSFTSGGWEQFF
TGTGCCAGCAGCTTTACTAGCGGGGGCTGGGAGCAGTTCTTC
>TRBJ2-2|TRBV25-1|.|.
CASSADQDTGELFF
TGTGCCAGCAGTGCCGACCAGGACACCGGGGAGCTGTTTTTT
>TRBJ2-5|TRBV4-1|TRBD2|.
CASSQEPGTSGGAGETQYF
TGCGCCAGCAGCCAAGAGCCCGGGACTAGCGGGGGGGCTGGGGAGACCCAGTACTTC
>TRBJ2-1|TRBV25-1|TRBD2|.
CASSGLAGMVVSYNEQFF
TGTGCCAGCAGTGGACTAGCGGGAATGGTGGTGAGCTACAATGAGCAGTTCTTC
>TRBJ2-5|TRBV6-5|.|.
CASSSTEVQETQYF
TGTGCCAGCTCCTCTACGGAGGTTCAAGAGACCCAGTACTTC
>TRBJ2-7|TRBV7-8|TRBD2|.
CASSRSGRTYEQYF
TGTGCCAGCAGCCGTAGCGGGAGGACCTACGAGCAGTACTTC